This TCR beta chain appears in the sequencing data of a study of T cell responses to AZD1222 COVID-19 vaccine. Germline V lookup: CDR1 LNHDA, CDR2 SQIVND (reference sequence). There are 15 residues in the CDR3. J gave up 4 bases and V 0 bases, and 5 bases lay outside the gene matches. Study-level points and caveats: Baseline seropositives among AZD1222 recipients totaled only 5 to 7.

As regards this clone: Its target is unknown.

Here immunoSEQ multiplex PCR was the method, and the copy in TCRdb shows in-frame clones only, minus some. This sample has about 120,000 clones, with about 85% found just once. The chain couples TRBV19 to TRBJ1-1; 7 nucleotides align to TRBD1. Sequenced material: peripheral blood, taken on day 0 of AZD1222 vaccination. The source is an adult in good health. DNA of the CDR3: TGTGCCAGTAGTATAGATGCCCAGGGGGGCACTGAAGCTTTCTTT. This encodes CASSIDAQGGTEAFF. Combining the CDR3 with reference TRBV19 and TRBJ1-1 gives the whole variable domain DGGITQSPKYLFRKEGQNVTLSCEQNLNHDAMYWYRQDPGQGLRLIYYSQIVNDFQKGDIAEGYSVSREKKESFPLTVTSAQKNPTAFYLCASSIDAQGGTEAFFGQGTRLTVV.